This TCR beta chain was sequenced during a study of T-cell memory formation after mild COVID-19 (dated by TCRdb to the early 2020s). Broadly, across the study: TCR sequence clusters from the two donors were largely donor specific. T-cell clones expanding and contracting after mild COVID-19 in a couple of donors were tracked by longitudinal TCRalpha and TCRbeta repertoire sequencing. Two young, previously healthy adult volunteers, one female and one male, were included in the cohort. Broader findings and caveats from the paper: Balanced CD4/CD8 phenotypes were observed for clones contracting from day 15 to 85, whereas a bias towards CD4+ was observed for a second wave of clones expanding from day 15 to 37. Some responding clones were detected in pre-infection memory, which suggested that pre-existing cross-reactive memory T cells had joined the SARS-CoV-2 response. Only a couple of mild cases were covered by the study, and larger cohorts that include severe cases with pre-infection samples were considered necessary. Contracting CD4+ clones turned up mainly in the CM and EM memory subsets, whereas EMRA was where CD8+ clones were enriched. Whether the second-wave clones peaking on day 37 were SARS-CoV-2 specific was not confirmed.

Ficoll-Paque density gradient centrifugation was used to isolate PBMCs. According to the germline V gene, CDR1 reads MNHEY and CDR2 reads SVGAGI. Trimming takes 5 bases off V and 3 bases off J; junction bases not matched to a gene: 8. Taken from cysteine to phenylalanine, the CDR3 has 17 residues. The entry retains the CDR3 DNA only, 51 bases that are in frame from base 1. Remarks on this clonotype: The antigen it recognizes is unknown. Base-call qualities are not available, and no considerably larger clone is one nucleotide away.

Sequencing took place on an Illumina NovaSeq 6000. TCRalpha and TCRbeta cDNA libraries were built by 5'RACE with constant-segment primers, adding sample barcodes and unique molecular identifiers. RNA was extracted from every sample with Trizol reagent. Libraries were amplified in two PCR steps, with a second sample barcode and Illumina TruSeq adapters added in the second step. Sequencing of the libraries was done on an Illumina NovaSeq, producing 2 x 150 bp paired-end reads. The authors processed their data as follows. Reads were demultiplexed and collapsed into UMI-guided consensus sequences with migec v1.2.7. Using mixcr v2.1.11, the UMI consensuses were aligned to TRA and TRB V and J templates and assembled into clonotypes. Expanded or contracted clonotypes were those called significant by both edgeR and NoisET, with noise models trained on biological replicates. For edgeR calls, the cutoffs were a false discovery rate-adjusted p below 0.01 and a log2 fold-change threshold of 1. As an exploratory analysis of dynamics, max-normalized trajectories of the 1000 most abundant clonotypes were examined by PCA with hierarchical clustering. Separately sequenced CD4+ and CD8+ repertoires were used to assign the CD4 or CD8 phenotype of responding clones. The raw public reads went through TCRdb reprocessing: fastp at Q25, MiXCR clone calling, in-frame beta chains kept. Rows matching on CDR3 protein sequence are summarized as one entry with the most common DNA and genes. Clone size and V and J calls follow TCRdb, not the original study. The sample table lists 250,000 to 350,000 distinct CDR3 sequences, 15% to 20% of them with a count of one. The ten largest clones add up to 20% to 25% of the sample.

The rearranged chain carries TRBV6-5 and TRBJ2-1; 12 central bases correspond to TRBD2. The sample comprised PBMCs or a T cell subset sorted from them (not recorded which). This receptor was taken from a man aged 18 to 29 who had mild COVID-19 (a few samples of this study predate the infection). The sample titles of this study are shuffled in the database, so cell type and time point are left out; the donor was told from shared clones. The CDR3 sequence is CASSEPTSGGYYNEQFF. DNA sequence: TGTGCCAGCAGTGAACCGACTAGCGGGGGTTACTACAATGAGCAGTTCTTC.